This TCR beta chain emerged from a study of PD-1 blockade in classical Hodgkin lymphoma. In the study overall: Patients were treated with nivolumab at 3 mg/kg, and this was given intravenously every 2 weeks.

J lost 2 bases, V lost 4 bases, and 8 bases had no gene match. Per the germline V gene, CDR1 is GTSNPN and CDR2 is SVGIG (reference sequence). The CDR3 extends over 16 amino acids. Using immunoSEQ multiplex PCR, the repertoire was profiled, and TCRdb retains in-frame clones only, with some absent. Seen here are fewer than 100,000 clones, 90% to 95% observed once, and the top ten hold roughly 2.1%. Time point in this sample: cycle 4 day 1 (C4D1), after 6 weeks of nivolumab. Patients all relapsed after autologous stem cell transplantation, and there was variation in brentuximab vedotin exposure. The chain links TRBV30 to TRBJ2-1, with 10 nucleotides matching TRBD2. The origin of this receptor is a human donor with classical Hodgkin lymphoma. The sequences come from peripheral blood mononuclear cells (PBMCs), collected before the fourth cycle of nivolumab. The chain's CDR3 is CAWTSGRGGAYNEQFF. In nucleotides, the CDR3 is TGTGCCTGGACTAGCGGGAGAGGGGGGGCCTACAATGAGCAGTTCTTC.